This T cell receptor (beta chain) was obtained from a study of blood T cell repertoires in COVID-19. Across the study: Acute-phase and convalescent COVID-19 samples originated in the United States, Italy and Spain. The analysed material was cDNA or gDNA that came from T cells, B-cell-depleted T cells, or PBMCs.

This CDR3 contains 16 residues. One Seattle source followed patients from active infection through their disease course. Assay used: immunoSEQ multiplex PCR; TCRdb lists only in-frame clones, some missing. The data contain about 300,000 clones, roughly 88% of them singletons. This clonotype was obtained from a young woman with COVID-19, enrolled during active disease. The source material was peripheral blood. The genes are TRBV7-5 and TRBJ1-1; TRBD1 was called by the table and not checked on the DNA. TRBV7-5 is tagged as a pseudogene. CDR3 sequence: CVRSLGGTGDLTEAFF. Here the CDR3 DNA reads TGTGTCAGAAGCTTAGGCGGGACAGGGGACCTCACTGAAGCTTTCTTT.